This TCR beta chain stems from a study of CD8 T cells in ankylosing spondylitis. Germline values: CDR1 SQVTM, CDR2 ANQGSEA. Trimming stripped 4 bases from V and 3 bases from J, with 15 bases between. This CDR3 has 14 amino acids. Study-level points and caveats: It was reported that disease-linked clones were significantly enriched in matched ankylosing spondylitis synovial fluid. What appeared characteristic of ankylosing spondylitis blood was a TCR beta motif of under 10 highly homologous variants.

Concerning this clonotype itself: Antigen: not known.

One entry per CDR3 protein results from TCRdb running MiXCR on the 5' RACE reads. The data show around 330,000 distinct CDR3 sequences, 11% seen once. The V and J genes are TRBV29-1 and TRBJ1-1, with D unclear. Sample: blood, either unsorted or a sorted T cell fraction (not recorded which). This clonotype was sampled from a female donor with ankylosing spondylitis or in good health (not recorded which). CDR3 coding DNA: TGCAGCGTTGCTGGCCGGCGGTTTGACACTGAAGCTTTCTTT. It translates to CSVAGRRFDTEAFF.